Listed below are T cell receptor beta chains from one sample, sequenced in a study of OX40 agonist ivuxolimab in advanced cancers. Sequenced by immunoSEQ multiplex PCR; TCRdb stores in-frame clones only, minus some. Found here are roughly 36,000 clones, roughly 84% of them singletons; the top ten hold around 1.9%. The sample in question was CD4+ or CD8+ T cells sorted from blood, obtained in a trial of the OX40 agonist ivuxolimab. Receptors originate from an adult with an advanced solid tumor such as melanoma, head and neck, liver or kidney cancer. CDR3s include the opening cysteine and the closing phenylalanine or tryptophan.

J gene | V gene | CDR3 protein
TRBJ2-5 | TRBV6-1 | CASSRGIQETQYF
TRBJ1-3 | TRBV6-5 | CASSTGRGNTIYF
TRBJ1-2 | TRBV10-1 | CASITLAHFYGYTF
TRBJ1-1 | TRBV19 | CASSIGGRAVRVTEAFF
TRBJ2-7 | TRBV7-8 | CASSDPGQGGYEQYF
TRBJ2-5 | TRBV5-1 | CASSAGDRGGETQYF
TRBJ2-1 | TRBV7-6 | CASSPLLPGGNYNEQFF
TRBJ1-1 | TRBV7-9 | CASTEQGANTEAFF
TRBJ2-2 | TRBV7-8 | CASSLEGATGELFF
TRBJ1-5 | TRBV7-8 | CASSLRVNQPQHF
TRBJ2-5 | TRBV6-1 | CASTTGGKETQYF
TRBJ2-5 | TRBV7-2 | CASSSGPGGVRTQYF
TRBJ2-1 | TRBV10-3 | CAITVGLADNNEQFF
TRBJ2-1 | TRBV28 | CASTQFGRRPYNEQFF
TRBJ2-7 | TRBV6-1 | CASKAGVSYEQYF
TRBJ1-6 | TRBV5-6 | CASSSNRVNNSPLHF
TRBJ2-3 | TRBV5-5 | CASSLGQGADTQYF
TRBJ2-7 | TRBV5-6 | CASSLGGTGSIQGQYF
TRBJ2-7 | TRBV11-2 | CASSLDRGPSYEQYF
TRBJ2-7 | TRBV28 | CASGWPYEQYF
TRBJ1-6 | TRBV5-1 | CASSLERNPLNSPLHF
TRBJ2-5 | TRBV2 | CASSILAGNQETQYF
TRBJ2-1 | TRBV4-1 | CASSQSQTSTNEQFF
TRBJ2-3 | TRBV7-3 | CASSSSTDTQYF
TRBJ2-1 | TRBV25-1 | CASRSPGAYEQFF
TRBJ2-2 | TRBV7-9 | CASRTRQGNTGELFF
TRBJ1-5 | TRBV19 | CASSPRDGRNQPQHF
TRBJ2-5 | TRBV19 | CASSPEGGGAGETQYF
TRBJ1-1 | TRBV28 | CASRGNTEAFF
TRBJ2-2 | TRBV10-1 | CASSREGLGGELFF
TRBJ2-2 | TRBV7-2 | CASSLIGTANTGELFF
TRBJ2-3 | TRBV7-9 | CASSPRGPDTQYF
TRBJ2-5 | TRBV5-5 | CASDEGGPETQYF
TRBJ1-4 | TRBV5-1 | CASSVGQGGWANEKLFF
TRBJ2-1 | TRBV5-5 | CASTALASSYNEQFF
TRBJ1-4 | TRBV5-5 | CASSLDWSTNEKLFF
TRBJ2-1 | TRBV5-1 | CASNRDRGLNEQFF
TRBJ1-5 | TRBV6-6 | CASSYSRDSGPLGF
TRBJ1-1 | TRBV6-1 | CASSPKGNTEAFF
TRBJ1-2 | TRBV15 | CATSLGDRSHYGYTF
TRBJ2-5 | TRBV6-1 | CASSRTAFGGNQYF
TRBJ2-7 | TRBV6-6 | CASSYSGQGRSYEQYF
TRBJ2-2 | TRBV11-2 | CASSPRGVGTGELFF
TRBJ2-1 | TRBV7-9 | CASSLKGGYEQFF
TRBJ1-1 | TRBV7-8 | CASSPMVRQTTEAFF
TRBJ1-1 | TRBV6-6 | CASSQQDRGPTEAFF
TRBJ2-2 | TRBV5-8 | CASSYRARGAGELFF
TRBJ1-3 | TRBV4-1 | CASSQEPGKDTIYF